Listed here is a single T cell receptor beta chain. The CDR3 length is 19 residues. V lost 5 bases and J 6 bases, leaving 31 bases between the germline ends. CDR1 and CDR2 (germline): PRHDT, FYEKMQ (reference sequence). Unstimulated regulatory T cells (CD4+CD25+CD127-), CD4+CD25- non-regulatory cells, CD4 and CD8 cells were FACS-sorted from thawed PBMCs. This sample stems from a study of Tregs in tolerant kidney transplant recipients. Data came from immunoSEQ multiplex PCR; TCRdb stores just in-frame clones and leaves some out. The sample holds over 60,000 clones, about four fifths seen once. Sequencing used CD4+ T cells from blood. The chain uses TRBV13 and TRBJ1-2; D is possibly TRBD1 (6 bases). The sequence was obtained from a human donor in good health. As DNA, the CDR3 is TGTGCCAGCAGCCGGCCCCAGAAATGGTCCGACGGGGGCACGGATGGCTACACCTTC. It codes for CASSRPQKWSDGGTDGYTF.